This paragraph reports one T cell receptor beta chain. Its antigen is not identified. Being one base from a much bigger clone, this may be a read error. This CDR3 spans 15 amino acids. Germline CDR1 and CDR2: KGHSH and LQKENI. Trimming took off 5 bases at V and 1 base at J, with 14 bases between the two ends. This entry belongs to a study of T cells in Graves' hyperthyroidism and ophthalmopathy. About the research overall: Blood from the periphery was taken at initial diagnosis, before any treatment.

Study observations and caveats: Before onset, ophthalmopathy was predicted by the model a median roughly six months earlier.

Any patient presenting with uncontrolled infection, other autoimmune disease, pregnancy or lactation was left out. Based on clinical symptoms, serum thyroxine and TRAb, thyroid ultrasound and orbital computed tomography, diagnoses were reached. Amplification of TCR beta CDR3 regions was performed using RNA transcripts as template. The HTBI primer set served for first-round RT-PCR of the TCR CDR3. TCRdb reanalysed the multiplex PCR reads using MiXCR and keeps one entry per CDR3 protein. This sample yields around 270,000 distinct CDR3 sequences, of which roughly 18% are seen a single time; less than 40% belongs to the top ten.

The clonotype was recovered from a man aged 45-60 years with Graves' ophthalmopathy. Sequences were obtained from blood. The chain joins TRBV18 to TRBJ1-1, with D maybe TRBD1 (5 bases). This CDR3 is CASSGLGGTNTEAFF. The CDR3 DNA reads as TGTGCCAGCTCAGGACTCGGGGGGACGAACACTGAAGCTTTCTTT.